This T cell receptor (beta chain) was documented in a study of blood T cells in healthy people across ages. Across the whole study: Per two T cells, template switching captured roughly one barcoded beta molecule.

General study points: Diversity estimated from one million T cells was considered an underestimate.

Germline lookup yields CDR1 SGHTA and CDR2 FQGNSA. The CDR3 has 14 residues. The V and J ends lost 5 bases and 5 bases respectively, with 15 bases between them. A note on this clonotype: Its antigen is unknown.

Donor samples were obtained from healthy Caucasian individuals from Russia, aged 6 to 90. Together with a sample-barcoded 5' primer, a J-beta primer mix was included in a second PCR lasting about 7 to 12 cycles. Each CDR3 protein gets one entry after TCRdb re-called the 5' RACE reads with MiXCR. The data contain 1.5 million to 2 million distinct CDR3 sequences, roughly a third of them seen just once; the ten biggest clones take up about 11%. This TCR was recovered from a woman aged 25-40 years in good health. The chain links TRBV7-2 to TRBJ2-5, with D possibly being TRBD2 (6 bases). Material: blood. The CDR3 region is CASSEWGVQETQYF. CDR3 DNA sequence: TGTGCCAGCAGCGAATGGGGGGTTCAGGAGACCCAGTACTTC.